This T cell receptor beta chain appears in the sequencing data of a study of T cell changes during pregnancy in multiple sclerosis. The data were produced by immunoSEQ multiplex PCR, yet TCRdb's version contains in-frame clones alone and is incomplete. The sample includes about 100,000 clones, approximately 94% seen only once; the top ten take about 1%. This CDR3 is 16 amino acids long. Germline V gene lookup returns CDR1 SEHNR and CDR2 FQNEAQ (reference sequence). V was trimmed by 0 bases and J by 4 bases, leaving 12 bases between them. The genes are TRBV7-9 and TRBJ2-2, with TRBD2 as a possible D gene (5 bases). The clonotype comes from a female donor with multiple sclerosis, enrolled in a pregnancy study. The sequences come from peripheral blood, collected before pregnancy. In nucleotides, the CDR3 is TGTGCCAGCAGCTTAGCGGCAGGACGGGGCACCGGGGAGCTGTTTTTT. It translates to CASSLAAGRGTGELFF.